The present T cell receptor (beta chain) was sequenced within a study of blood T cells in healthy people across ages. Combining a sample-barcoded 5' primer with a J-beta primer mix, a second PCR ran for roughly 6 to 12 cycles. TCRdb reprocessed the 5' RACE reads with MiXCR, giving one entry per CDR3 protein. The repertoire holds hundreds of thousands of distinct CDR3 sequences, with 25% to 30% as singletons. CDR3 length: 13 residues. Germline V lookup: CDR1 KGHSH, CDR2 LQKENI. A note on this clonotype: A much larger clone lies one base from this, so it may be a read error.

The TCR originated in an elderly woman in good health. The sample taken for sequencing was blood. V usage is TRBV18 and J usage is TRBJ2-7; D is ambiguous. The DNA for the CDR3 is TGTGCCAGCTCACTCACATCGAGGAACGAGCGGTACTTC. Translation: CASSLTSRNERYF.